The 6 T cell receptor beta chains given below trace back to one sample, sequenced in a study of cytomegalovirus exposure and HLA in healthy donors. PCR primers comprised 60 Vbeta and 13 Jbeta primers. Generated by immunoSEQ multiplex PCR, the TCRdb table keeps only in-frame clones and is missing some. The sample consists of more than 90,000 clones, about 80% of them appearing once. Sequencing was carried out using PBMCs. The receptors were sampled from a man aged 45-65 years in good health and CMV-seropositive.

The CDR3 DNA follows: TGTGCCAGTAGGACAGACAGGCCGAGTGAAGCTTTCTTT. Translating gives CASRTDRPSEAFF. The chain employs TRBV19 and TRBJ1-1; tentatively, D is TRBD1 (6 bases). V dropped 6 bases and J dropped 7 bases, with 15 bases sitting between them. There are 13 residues in the CDR3. Germline CDR1 reads LNHDA; CDR2 reads SQIVND (reference sequence). The variable domain in full, completed from reference TRBV19 and TRBJ1-1, reads DGGITQSPKYLFRKEGQNVTLSCEQNLNHDAMYWYRQDPGQGLRLIYYSQIVNDFQKGDIAEGYSVSREKKESFPLTVTSAQKNPTAFYLCASRTDRPSEAFFGQGTRLTVV.

This rearrangement joins TRBV7-8 to TRBJ2-5; 7 bases fit TRBD2. CDR3 size: 14 residues. Germline values: CDR1 SGHVS, CDR2 FQNEAQ. Unmatched junction bases numbered 2, after V lost 0 bases and J lost 4 bases. CDR3 sequence reads: CASSLAGGGETQYF. The DNA of the CDR3 is TGTGCCAGCAGCTTAGCTGGGGGGGGAGAGACCCAGTACTTC.

The chain couples TRBV9 to TRBJ1-1, with D possibly being TRBD1 (5 bases). Germline V gene data show CDR1 as SGDLS and CDR2 as YYNGEE. Trimming took off 0 bases at V and 8 bases at J, with 11 bases between the two ends. The CDR3 has 13 residues. The CDR3 DNA reads as TGTGCCAGCAGCGTAGAATACAGGACAGAAGCTTTCTTT. Its translation is CASSVEYRTEAFF.

The rearrangement joins TRBV9 to TRBJ2-4; D is perhaps TRBD2 (5 bases). CDR3 size: 16 residues. The V gene's germline CDR1 is SGDLS and CDR2 YYNGEE. V shed 0 bases and J shed 0 bases, with 10 bases lying between them. The CDR3 DNA follows: TGTGCCAGCAGCGTAGACCGGGGATTAGCCAAAAACATTCAGTACTTC. Translated: CASSVDRGLAKNIQYF.

The rearrangement uses TRBV7-2 and TRBJ2-1; TRBD2 matches at 13 bases. The V gene end was trimmed by 5 bases and the J gene end by 6 bases; junction bases not matched to a gene: 4. This CDR3 is 15 amino acids long. Looked up from germline, CDR1 is SGHTA and CDR2 is FQGNSA. This CDR3 reads CASSRRLAGGNEQFF. CDR3 nucleotides: TGTGCCAGCAGCCGCCGACTAGCGGGAGGCAATGAGCAGTTCTTC.

The J gene is TRBJ2-7, the V gene TRBV15, with 7 bases that match TRBD2. CDR1 and CDR2 (germline): LNHNV, YYDKDF (reference sequence). V lost 3 bases, J lost 2 bases, and 13 bases stayed unmatched. The CDR3 is 17 residues long. The CDR3, as DNA: TGTGCCACCAGCAGGGGGGGAGGGAGCGGGGCAGCCTACGAGCAGTACTTC. It yields the protein CATSRGGGSGAAYEQYF.